What follows is one T cell receptor (beta chain) and its context. Its target is unknown. TCR beta CDR3 regions were amplified from RNA transcripts. First-round RT-PCR employed HTBI primers, with a second-round multiplex PCR after it. TCRdb reprocessed the multiplex PCR reads via MiXCR and lists one record per CDR3 protein. The repertoire holds under 350,000 distinct CDR3 sequences, with 15% to 20% as singletons. The data derive from a study of Graves' ophthalmopathy and Graves' hyperthyroidism. Findings and limits, study-wide: Also, most clonotypes expanded in the thyroid above 0.001 frequency appeared in blood.

The CDR3 consists of 13 residues. V shed 8 bases and J shed 3 bases, with 14 bases lying between them. The starting material, approximately 9.7 ml of fresh peripheral blood, provided the PBMCs. The chain joins TRBV12-3 or TRBV12-4 to TRBJ2-7; D unclear. The source of this sequence is an adult man with Graves' ophthalmopathy. What was sequenced was peripheral blood. This CDR3 reads CASRGNGNYEQYF. Here the CDR3 DNA reads TGTGCCAGCCGAGGTAACGGAAACTACGAGCAGTACTTC.